This paragraph covers one T cell receptor (beta chain) sequence. Its antigen is as yet unknown. Buffy coats donated by healthy individuals were the origin of the PBMC. Generation of TCR beta libraries used UMI-labeled 5' RACE. TCRdb re-called the 5' RACE reads and gives one entry per CDR3 protein, without DNA. The table lists roughly 6,800 distinct CDR3 sequences. These data belong to a study of human CD8 memory T cell subsets. Regarding the study as a whole: Chao1 estimates suggested stem-like memory T cells were more diverse than precursor exhausted T cells. Minimal repertoire overlap was seen between stem-like memory T cells and precursor exhausted T cells.

The sequenced sample consisted of CD8+ T cells from PBMCs. The TCR comes from a human donor in good health.

The CDR3 spells CASHPTGAEAAFF. V gene TRBV28 combines with J gene TRBJ1-1; with no DNA, the TCRdb D assignment of TRBD1 cannot be verified. The CDR3 runs to 13 residues. Per the germline V gene, CDR1 is MDHEN and CDR2 is SYDVKM. Based on the CDR3 plus reference TRBV28 and TRBJ1-1, the full variable domain is DVKVTQSSRYLVKRTGEKVFLECVQDMDHENMFWYRQDPGLGLRLIYFSYDVKMKEKGDIPEGYSVSREKKERFSLILESASTNQTSMYLCASHPTGAEAAFFGQGTRLTVV.